The TCR beta chain under discussion was sequenced for a study of CD8+CD57+ T cells in acquired aplastic anemia. At the level of the study: The mean DNA yield obtained from sorted CD4+ and CD8+ cells came to approximately 3.2 ug. Study-wide findings and caveats: Patients and controls had CD8+ Simpson's diversity values that were not significantly distinct.

The authors sequenced patients whose flow cytometry had shown CD8+CD57+ cell expansion. All participating patients were living with severe acquired aplastic anemia. Untreated patients provided the blood samples, with no therapy given before sampling. This clonotype came up once. Its antigen is currently unknown. TCR beta VDJ and CDR3 profiles were obtained from a genomic DNA template. TCRdb ran MiXCR on the reads and lists one entry per CDR3 protein. The sample lists about 270,000 distinct CDR3 sequences; 70% to 85% were seen once. The V and J ends lost 1 base and 4 bases, in that order; junction bases with no gene match: 7. CDR1 is LNHDA and CDR2 is SQIVND in the germline V gene (reference sequence). The CDR3 consists of 16 residues.

The sequence was obtained from a human donor with aplastic anemia. Source material: sorted CD4+, CD8+, or CD8+CD57+ T cells (not recorded which) from PBMCs. V gene TRBV19 combines with J gene TRBJ2-3; 8 positions agree with TRBD2. The CDR3 bases are TGTGCCAGTAGTATAGGGACCAGCGGGGGTGCAGATACGCAGTATTTT. Translation: CASSIGTSGGADTQYF.